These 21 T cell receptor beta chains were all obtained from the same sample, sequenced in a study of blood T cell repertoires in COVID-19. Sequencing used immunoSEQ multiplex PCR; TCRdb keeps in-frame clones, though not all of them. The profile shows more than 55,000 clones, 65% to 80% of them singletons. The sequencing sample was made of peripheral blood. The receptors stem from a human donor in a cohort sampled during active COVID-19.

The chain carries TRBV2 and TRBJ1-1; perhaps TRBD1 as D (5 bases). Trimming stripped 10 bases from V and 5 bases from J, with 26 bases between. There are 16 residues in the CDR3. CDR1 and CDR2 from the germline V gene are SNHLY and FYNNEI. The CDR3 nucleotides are TGTGCCACCATTCCCCCCCCGCCTTACCAGGGTACTGAAGCTTTCTTT. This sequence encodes CATIPPPPYQGTEAFF. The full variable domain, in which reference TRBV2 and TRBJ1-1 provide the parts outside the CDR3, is EPEVTQTPSHQVTQMGQEVILRCVPISNHLYFYWYRQILGQKVEFLVSFYNNEISEKSEIFDDQFSVERPDGSNFTLKIRSTKLEDSAMYFCATIPPPPYQGTEAFFGQGTRLTVV.

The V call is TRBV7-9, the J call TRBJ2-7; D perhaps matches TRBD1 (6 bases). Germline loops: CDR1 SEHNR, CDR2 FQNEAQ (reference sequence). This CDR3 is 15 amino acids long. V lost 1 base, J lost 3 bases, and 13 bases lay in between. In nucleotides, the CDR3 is TGTGCCAGCAGCTTAGTTGGCAGGGGAGTCTACGAGCAGTACTTC. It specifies CASSLVGRGVYEQYF.

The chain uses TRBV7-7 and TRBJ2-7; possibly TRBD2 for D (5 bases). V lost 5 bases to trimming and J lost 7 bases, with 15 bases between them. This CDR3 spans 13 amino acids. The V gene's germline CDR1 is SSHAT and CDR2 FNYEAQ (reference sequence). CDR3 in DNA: TGTGCCAGCAGCACTACTATTACGGGAGAGCAGTACTTC. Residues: CASSTTITGEQYF.

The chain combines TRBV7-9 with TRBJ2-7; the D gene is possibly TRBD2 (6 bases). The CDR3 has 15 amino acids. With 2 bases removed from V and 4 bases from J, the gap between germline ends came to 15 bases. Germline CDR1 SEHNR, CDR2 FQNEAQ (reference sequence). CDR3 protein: CASSLFPGDLYEQYF. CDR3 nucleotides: TGTGCCAGCAGCTTATTCCCGGGAGATCTTTACGAGCAGTACTTC.

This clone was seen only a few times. CDR3 residues: CATSRDLGEVVPYF. CDR3 sequence (DNA): TGTGCCACCAGCAGAGATCTAGGAGAGGTAGTCCCGTACTTC. The V gene is TRBV15, the J gene TRBJ2-5; unclear D gene. The germline V gene has CDR1 LNHNV and CDR2 YYDKDF (reference sequence). The germline V and J ends were trimmed by 0 bases and 13 bases, with 18 bases remaining between them. CDR3 size: 14 residues.

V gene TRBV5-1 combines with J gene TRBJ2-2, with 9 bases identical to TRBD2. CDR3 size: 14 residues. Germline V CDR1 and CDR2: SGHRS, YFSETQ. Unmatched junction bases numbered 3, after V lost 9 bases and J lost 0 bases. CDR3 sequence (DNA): TGCGCCACCCGGACTAGCGCGAACACCGGGGAGCTGTTTTTT. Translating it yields CATRTSANTGELFF.

The CDR3 loop reads CASRTTTANTEAFF. The CDR3 bases are TGCGCCAGCAGAACTACGACGGCGAACACTGAAGCTTTCTTT. The chain joins TRBV5-1 to TRBJ1-1; D not certain. V was cut by 5 bases and J by 1 base, with 12 bases left in between. The V gene's germline CDR1 is SGHRS and CDR2 YFSETQ. CDR3 length: 14 amino acids.

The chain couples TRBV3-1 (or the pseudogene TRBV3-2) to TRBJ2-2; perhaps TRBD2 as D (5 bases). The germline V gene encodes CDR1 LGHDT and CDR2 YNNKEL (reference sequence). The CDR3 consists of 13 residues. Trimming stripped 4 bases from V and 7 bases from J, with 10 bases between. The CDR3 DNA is TGTGCCAGCAGCCCCAACCGGGGCGGGGAGCTGTTTTTT. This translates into CASSPNRGGELFF.

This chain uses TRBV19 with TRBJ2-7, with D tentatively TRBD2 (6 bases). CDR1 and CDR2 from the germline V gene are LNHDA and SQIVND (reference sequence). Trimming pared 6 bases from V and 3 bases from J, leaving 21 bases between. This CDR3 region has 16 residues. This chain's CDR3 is CASRGGGGSSNYEQYF. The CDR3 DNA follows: TGTGCCAGTAGGGGAGGAGGTGGGTCCAGCAACTACGAGCAGTACTTC.

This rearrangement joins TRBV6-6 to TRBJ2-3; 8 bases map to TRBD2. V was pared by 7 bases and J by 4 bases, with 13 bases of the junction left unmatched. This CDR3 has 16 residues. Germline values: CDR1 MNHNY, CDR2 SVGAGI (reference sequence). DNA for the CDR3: TGTGCCAGCACCCCCTCGAGAGCGGGAGTGCCAGATACGCAGTATTTT. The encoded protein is CASTPSRAGVPDTQYF.

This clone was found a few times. As DNA, the CDR3 is TGTGCCAGCAGTTTAATAGGACAGGGGGCCATGAACACTGAAGCTTTCTTT. Encoded protein: CASSLIGQGAMNTEAFF. The J gene is TRBJ1-1, the V gene TRBV27; 11 bases line up with TRBD1. The CDR3 totals 17 residues. V trimming: 2 bases; J trimming: 0 bases; junction bases outside the gene matches: 5. Germline CDR1 and CDR2: MNHEY and SMNVEV (reference sequence).

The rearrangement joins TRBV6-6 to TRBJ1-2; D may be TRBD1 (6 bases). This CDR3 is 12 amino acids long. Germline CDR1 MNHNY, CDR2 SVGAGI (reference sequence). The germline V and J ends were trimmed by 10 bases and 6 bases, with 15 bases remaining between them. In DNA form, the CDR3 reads TGTGCCACCTCCTACAGGGCAGATGGCTACACCTTC. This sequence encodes CATSYRADGYTF.

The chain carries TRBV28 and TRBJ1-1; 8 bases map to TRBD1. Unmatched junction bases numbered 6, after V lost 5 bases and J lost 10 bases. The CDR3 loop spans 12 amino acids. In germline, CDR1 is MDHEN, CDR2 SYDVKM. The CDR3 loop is CASSPADRGAFF. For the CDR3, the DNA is TGTGCCAGCAGTCCCGCTGACAGGGGAGCTTTCTTT.

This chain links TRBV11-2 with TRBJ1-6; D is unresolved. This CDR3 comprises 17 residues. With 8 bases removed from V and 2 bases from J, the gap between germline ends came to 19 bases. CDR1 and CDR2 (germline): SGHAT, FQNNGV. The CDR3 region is CASSPGGPRPYNSPLHF. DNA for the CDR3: TGTGCCAGCTCGCCTGGAGGGCCGAGGCCCTATAATTCACCCCTCCACTTT.

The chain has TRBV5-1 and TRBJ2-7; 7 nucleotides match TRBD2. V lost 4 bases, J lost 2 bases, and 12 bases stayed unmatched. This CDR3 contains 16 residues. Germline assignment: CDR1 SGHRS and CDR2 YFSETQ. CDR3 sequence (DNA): TGCGCCAGCAGCCCTATTGGGGGGGGGAATGCCTACGAGCAGTACTTC. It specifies CASSPIGGGNAYEQYF.

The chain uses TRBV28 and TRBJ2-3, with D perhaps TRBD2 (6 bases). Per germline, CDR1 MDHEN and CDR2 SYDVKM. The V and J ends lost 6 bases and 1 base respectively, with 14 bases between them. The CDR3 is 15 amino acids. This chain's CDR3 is CASRPASARTDTQYF. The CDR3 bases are TGTGCCAGCAGGCCCGCTAGCGCCCGCACAGATACGCAGTATTTT.

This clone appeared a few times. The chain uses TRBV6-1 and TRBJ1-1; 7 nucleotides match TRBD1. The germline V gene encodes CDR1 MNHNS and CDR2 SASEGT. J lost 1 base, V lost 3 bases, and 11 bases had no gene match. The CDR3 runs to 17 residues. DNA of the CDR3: TGTGCCAGCAGTGATTCCCGCCCGGGACAGCAGAACACTGAAGCTTTCTTT. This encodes CASSDSRPGQQNTEAFF.

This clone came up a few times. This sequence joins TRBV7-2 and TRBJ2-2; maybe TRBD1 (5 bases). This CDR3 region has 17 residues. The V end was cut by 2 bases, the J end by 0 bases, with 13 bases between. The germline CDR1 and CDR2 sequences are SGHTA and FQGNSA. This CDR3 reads CASSLFRQKPNTGELFF. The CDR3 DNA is TGTGCCAGCAGCTTATTCCGACAGAAACCGAACACCGGGGAGCTGTTTTTT.

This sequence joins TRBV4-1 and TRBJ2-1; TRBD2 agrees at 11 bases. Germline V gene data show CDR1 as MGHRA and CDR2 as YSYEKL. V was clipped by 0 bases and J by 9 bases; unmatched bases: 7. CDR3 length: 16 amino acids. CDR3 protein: CASSQDPTSGSIEQFF. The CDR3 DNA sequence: TGCGCCAGCAGCCAAGACCCAACTAGCGGGAGTATTGAGCAGTTCTTC.

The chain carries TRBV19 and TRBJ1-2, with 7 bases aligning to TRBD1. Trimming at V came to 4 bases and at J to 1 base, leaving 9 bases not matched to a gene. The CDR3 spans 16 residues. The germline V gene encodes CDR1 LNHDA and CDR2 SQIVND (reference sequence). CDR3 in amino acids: CASSTLTGLLNYGYTF. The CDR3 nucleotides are TGTGCCAGTAGTACCCTGACAGGGCTCCTTAACTATGGCTACACCTTC.

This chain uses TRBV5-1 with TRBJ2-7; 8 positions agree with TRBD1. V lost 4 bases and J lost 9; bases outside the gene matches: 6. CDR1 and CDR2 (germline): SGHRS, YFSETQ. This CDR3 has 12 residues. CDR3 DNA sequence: TGCGCCAGCAGCCCCGGACAGGGAGGGCAGTACTTC. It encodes CASSPGQGGQYF.